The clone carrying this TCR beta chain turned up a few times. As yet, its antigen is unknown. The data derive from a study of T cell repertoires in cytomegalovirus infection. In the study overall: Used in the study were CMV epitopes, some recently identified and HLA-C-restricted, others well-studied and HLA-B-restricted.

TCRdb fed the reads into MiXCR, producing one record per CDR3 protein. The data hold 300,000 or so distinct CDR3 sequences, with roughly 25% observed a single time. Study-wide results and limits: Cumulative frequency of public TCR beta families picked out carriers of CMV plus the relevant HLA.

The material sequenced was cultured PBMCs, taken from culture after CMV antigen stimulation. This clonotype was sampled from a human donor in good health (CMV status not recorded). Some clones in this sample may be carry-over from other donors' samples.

The CDR3 DNA is TGTGCCAGCAGCTTTGCTAGCGGACTCTACAATGAGCAGTTCTTC. The encoded protein is CASSFASGLYNEQFF. The chain recombines TRBV7-2 with TRBJ2-1; 7 bases fit TRBD2. Germline CDR1 is SGHTA and CDR2 is FQGNSA. CDR3 length equals 15 residues. With 3 bases clipped from V and 3 bases from J, the junction kept 5 bases outside the gene matches.